These T cell receptor beta chains were read from a single sample in a study of blood T cells in healthy people across ages. TCRdb called the 5' RACE reads again in MiXCR, with one record for every CDR3 protein. Here the sample spans over 1,200,000 distinct CDR3 sequences, 55% to 75% being singletons. Material: blood. The receptors stem from a young man in good health. Each CDR3 is given with its conserved first and last residue. The order of the fields is V gene, clone size, J gene, D gene, CDR3 DNA, CDR3 protein. A D gene is named only where the DNA matches it firmly. A clone size is listed for some rows: how often the clone was seen (once, few, many), or a class if it is expanded.

V: TRBV28; size: .; J: TRBJ1-5; D: .; DNA: TGTGCCAGCAGCCGGACCTATGGCAATCAGCCCCAGCATTTT; CDR3: CASSRTYGNQPQHF
V: TRBV4-1; size: few; J: TRBJ2-5; D: .; DNA: TGCGCCAGCAGCCAAGATGGTCCCGCGGAGACCCAGTACTTC; CDR3: CASSQDGPAETQYF
V: TRBV18; size: .; J: TRBJ1-4; D: TRBD1; DNA: TGTGCCAGCTCACCCACAGGGGATAATGAAAAACTGTTTTTT; CDR3: CASSPTGDNEKLFF
V: TRBV10-1; size: .; J: TRBJ1-1; D: .; DNA: TGCGCCAGCAGTCAGGCTCGGTCGGTCACTGAAGCTTTCTTT; CDR3: CASSQARSVTEAFF
V: TRBV12-3/TRBV12-4; size: .; J: TRBJ2-3; D: .; DNA: TGTGCCAGCAGTTTAGAGATAGGACCCGCAACAGATACGCAGTATTTT; CDR3: CASSLEIGPATDTQYF
V: TRBV7-2; size: .; J: TRBJ1-1; D: TRBD1; DNA: TGTGCCAGCAGCTTTAATACAGGGGCGAACACTGAAGCTTTCTTT; CDR3: CASSFNTGANTEAFF
V: TRBV7-8; size: .; J: TRBJ2-7; D: TRBD1; DNA: TGTGCCAGCAGTCCCGAGACAGGGCCCCACGAGCAGTACTTC; CDR3: CASSPETGPHEQYF
V: TRBV7-2; size: .; J: TRBJ1-4; D: .; DNA: TGTGCCAGCAGCTTTCAGGGTTCTCGTGAAAAACTGTTTTTT; CDR3: CASSFQGSREKLFF
V: TRBV29-1; size: .; J: TRBJ2-3; D: TRBD2; DNA: TGCAGCGTGGACCTTAGCGGGAGCATAGATACGCAGTATTTT; CDR3: CSVDLSGSIDTQYF
V: TRBV6-2/TRBV6-3; size: .; J: TRBJ2-1; D: TRBD2; DNA: TGTGCCAGCAGTTGGCTAGCGGGGAGTGAGCAGTTCTTC; CDR3: CASSWLAGSEQFF
V: TRBV5-1; size: few; J: TRBJ1-1; D: TRBD1; DNA: TGCGCCAGCAGCTCCCATAAAGGACAGGGGTGGACTGAAGCTTTCTTT; CDR3: CASSSHKGQGWTEAFF
V: TRBV20-1; size: few; J: TRBJ2-1; D: TRBD2; DNA: TGCAGTGCTACACCGGGACTAGCGAATGAGCAGTTCTTC; CDR3: CSATPGLANEQFF
V: TRBV4-3; size: .; J: TRBJ2-1; D: .; DNA: TGCGCCAGCAGCCAAGGCCTGGGGTATCAGATAGCCTACAATGAGCAGTTCTTC; CDR3: CASSQGLGYQIAYNEQFF
V: TRBV6-5; size: .; J: TRBJ1-2; D: TRBD1; DNA: TGTGCCAGCAGTGTCGCCGGGACAGGGGGCGCCGGCTACACCTTC; CDR3: CASSVAGTGGAGYTF
V: TRBV6-1; size: .; J: TRBJ2-1; D: TRBD1; DNA: TGTGCCAGCAGTGAAGTTAGGGGGCTTAGTGATGAGCAGTTCTTC; CDR3: CASSEVRGLSDEQFF
V: TRBV6-4; size: .; J: TRBJ2-7; D: .; DNA: TGTGCCATTTTGAGAGCGGACTACGAGCAGTACTTC; CDR3: CAILRADYEQYF
V: TRBV29-1; size: few; J: TRBJ2-6; D: .; DNA: TGCAGGAGGGGCTCTGGGGCCAACGTCCTGACTTTC; CDR3: CRRGSGANVLTF
V: TRBV7-8; size: .; J: TRBJ2-7; D: .; DNA: TGTGCCAGCAGCCGAATTAGTATGTACGAGCAGTACTTC; CDR3: CASSRISMYEQYF
V: TRBV18; size: .; J: TRBJ2-5; D: .; DNA: TGTGCCAGCTCACCAAGGCAGGACGGCGAGACCCAGTACTTC; CDR3: CASSPRQDGETQYF
V: TRBV11-1; size: once; J: TRBJ2-1; D: .; DNA: TGTGCCAGCAGCTCTGGGATCGAGGCGGACAATGAGCAGTTCTTC; CDR3: CASSSGIEADNEQFF
V: TRBV7-2; size: .; J: TRBJ2-7; D: .; DNA: TGTGCCAGCAGCTCTAGGCCCGGCGCCGCCTACGAGCAGTACTTC; CDR3: CASSSRPGAAYEQYF
V: TRBV6-1; size: .; J: TRBJ1-5; D: .; DNA: TGTGCCAGCAGGGCGGAAGTTTGGTCTCAGCCCCAGCATTTT; CDR3: CASRAEVWSQPQHF